One and the same sample provided the 20 T cell receptor beta chains below, sequenced in a study of T cell responses to AZD1222 COVID-19 vaccine. Sequencing was performed with immunoSEQ multiplex PCR; in TCRdb, only in-frame clones are kept and a portion is missing. This table holds around 150,000 clones, around nine tenths found once. The sample here was peripheral blood, taken on day 0 of AZD1222 vaccination. Receptors were obtained from an adult in good health.

The chain joins TRBV7-2 to TRBJ1-5; D is perhaps TRBD1 (6 bases). This CDR3 comprises 14 residues. The ends were cut back, 5 bases at V and 1 base at J, with 9 bases in the middle. Germline CDR1 reads SGHTA; CDR2 reads FQGNSA. The CDR3 DNA reads TGTGCCAGCAGCCCAGACAGGAGCAATCAGCCCCAGCATTTT. Translated: CASSPDRSNQPQHF.

The CDR3 DNA is TGTGCCAGCTCCATTGTTCCGCGGGAGGCCACCTACGAGCAGTACTTC. This gives the protein CASSIVPREATYEQYF. The gene calls are TRBV18 and TRBJ2-7; 8 nucleotides match TRBD2. V shed 6 bases and J 2 bases; nucleotides not matched to a gene: 12. The CDR3 is 16 amino acids. The germline CDR1 and CDR2 sequences are KGHSH and LQKENI.

The rearrangement uses TRBV18 and TRBJ2-5, with no clear D. Germline CDR1 is KGHSH and CDR2 is LQKENI. Trimming pared 4 bases from V and 1 base from J, leaving 13 bases between. The CDR3 covers 15 residues. The CDR3 loop is CASSQRAPTQETQYF. The CDR3 DNA reads TGTGCCAGCTCACAAAGGGCGCCCACCCAAGAGACCCAGTACTTC.

The chain has TRBV28 and TRBJ2-7; 8 nucleotides match TRBD2. This CDR3 spans 14 amino acids. Trimming removed 1 base from V and 9 bases from J; junction bases left unmatched: 8. CDR1 is MDHEN, CDR2 SYDVKM, per germline. CDR3 DNA: TGTGCCAGCAGTTTATTGAAACTAGCGGCTAGGCAGTACTTC. As protein: CASSLLKLAARQYF.

The CDR3 DNA sequence: TGTGCCAGCAGTGATGACAGGAACACTGAAGCTTTCTTT. This translates into CASSDDRNTEAFF. The chain has TRBV25-1 and TRBJ1-1; possible D gene TRBD1, 5 bases. The CDR3 extends over 13 amino acids. The V gene lost 3 bases and the J gene lost 1 base, with 6 bases spanning the gap. The V gene's germline CDR1 is MGHDK and CDR2 SYGVNS.

J is TRBJ1-2 and V is TRBV6-5; weak D call: TRBD1 (5 bases). This CDR3 is built from 13 residues. V was trimmed by 5 bases and J by 8 bases, leaving 15 bases between them. Germline-derived CDR1 and CDR2 are MNHEY and SVGAGI. The CDR3 region has the DNA TGTGCCAGCAGTCACAACAGGTTCAGCGGCTACACCTTC. It is translated as CASSHNRFSGYTF.

This clone occurred once. Relative to the germline gene, one junction end is altered; a read error may explain this. V and J are TRBV6-2 or TRBV6-3 and TRBJ2-7; D ambiguous. The CDR3 consists of 11 residues. Germline loops: CDR1 MNHEY, CDR2 SVGEGT. The CDR3 is CASRYYYEQYF. CDR3 in DNA: TGTGCCAGCAGGTACTACTACGAGCAGTACTTC.

This chain uses TRBV23-1 with TRBJ1-5; no clear D. TRBV23-1 is an ORF, and what it does is uncertain. Deletions cut 0 bases from V and 0 bases from J, with 12 bases between. The CDR3 runs 17 residues. The CDR3 is CASSQSSGPSSNQPQHF. In DNA form, the CDR3 reads TGCGCCAGCAGTCAATCGAGTGGACCTTCTAGCAATCAGCCCCAGCATTTT.

This clone was counted a few times. V is TRBV4-1 and J is TRBJ1-1; a weak D match, TRBD1 (5 bases). The germline V gene encodes CDR1 MGHRA and CDR2 YSYEKL. V was clipped by 1 base and J by 2 bases, with 8 bases between them. The CDR3 is made up of 14 amino acids. As DNA, the CDR3 is TGCGCCAGCAGCCAAGGGGGCTATAACACTGAAGCTTTCTTT. Protein: CASSQGGYNTEAFF.

V and J are TRBV18 and TRBJ1-4; TRBD1 is a possible D gene (5 bases). Germline CDR1 and CDR2: KGHSH and LQKENI. CDR3 length: 19 amino acids. The V gene lost 3 bases and the J gene lost 0 bases, with 20 bases spanning the gap. In DNA form, the CDR3 reads TGTGCCAGCTCACCCTCAACGGGACGGTCGAGAACAACTAATGAAAAACTGTTTTTT. Amino acid sequence: CASSPSTGRSRTTNEKLFF.

The table lists this clone with a count of one. V is TRBV30 and J is TRBJ1-2; D is unclear. V was trimmed by 1 base and J by 4 bases, leaving 16 bases between them. This CDR3 comprises 15 residues. Germline CDR1 GTSNPN, CDR2 SVGIG (reference sequence). CDR3 amino acids: CAWSEVGPLFYGYTF. As DNA, the CDR3 is TGTGCCTGGAGTGAAGTCGGGCCTCTCTTCTATGGCTACACCTTC.

The J gene is TRBJ1-4, the V gene TRBV18, with TRBD1 matching 9 bases. V was clipped by 7 bases and J by 4 bases; unmatched bases: 1. The CDR3 consists of 13 residues. CDR1 KGHSH and CDR2 LQKENI come from the germline V gene. The CDR3 bases are TGTGCCAGCTTGGACAGGGGTAATGAAAAACTGTTTTTT. It specifies CASLDRGNEKLFF.

This chain links TRBV3-1 (or the pseudogene TRBV3-2) with TRBJ2-3, with 8 bases lining up with TRBD2. Losses at the gene ends were 1 base for V and 1 base for J; bases not matched to a gene: 13. Germline V gene sequence: CDR1 LGHDT, CDR2 YNNKEL (reference sequence). This CDR3 has 19 residues. CDR3 sequence (DNA): TGTGCCAGCAGCCAAGGACCGACTAGCGCGACGGTAGGCACAGATACGCAGTATTTT. It yields the protein CASSQGPTSATVGTDTQYF.

This chain's CDR3 is CATQGTSFFNEQYF. The CDR3, as DNA: TGTGCCACCCAGGGGACTTCGTTCTTTAACGAGCAGTACTTC. This chain connects TRBV27 to TRBJ2-7, with D possibly being TRBD1 or TRBD2 (6 bases each). CDR3 length: 14 amino acids. Germline-derived CDR1 and CDR2 are MNHEY and SMNVEV (reference sequence). Trimming removed 10 bases from V and 5 bases from J, with 21 bases in between.

This chain connects TRBV19 to TRBJ2-3; TRBD2 matches at 10 bases. From germline, CDR1 is LNHDA and CDR2 SQIVND (reference sequence). V shed 9 bases, J shed 1 base, and the junction held 7 bases outside the gene matches. CDR3 length: 15 residues. The CDR3 protein is CASKYLAGGTDTQYF. CDR3 DNA sequence: TGTGCCAGCAAGTATCTAGCGGGGGGCACAGATACGCAGTATTTT.

The V call is TRBV15, the J call TRBJ2-5; a possible D gene is TRBD2 (6 bases). Trimming shortened V by 1 base and J by 1 base, and 7 bases separated the two germline ends. CDR1 and CDR2 (germline): LNHNV, YYDKDF (reference sequence). The CDR3 is 14 amino acids. CDR3 protein: CATSRASAQETQYF. The CDR3 nucleotides read TGTGCCACCAGCAGAGCTAGCGCCCAAGAGACCCAGTACTTC.

V gene TRBV4-3 combines with J gene TRBJ2-1, with 13 bases identical to TRBD2. This CDR3 comprises 19 residues. Germline V gene data show CDR1 as LGHNA and CDR2 as YSLEER. The V and J ends lost 2 bases and 1 base, in that order; junction bases with no gene match: 8. CDR3 nucleotides: TGCGCCAGCAGCCAAAAAACTAGCGGGGGGGCAGGGTCCTACAATGAGCAGTTCTTC. Protein sequence: CASSQKTSGGAGSYNEQFF.

Comments on this clone: The same CDR3 also results from other DNA sequences found in this sample. The rearrangement links TRBV6-1 to TRBJ1-2; D gene uncertain. Germline V CDR1 and CDR2: MNHNS, SASEGT. V was pared by 0 bases and J by 5 bases, with 7 bases between. The CDR3 has 13 amino acids. CDR3 nucleotides: TGTGCCAGCAGTGAAGCGAGAGGGTATGGCTACACCTTC. This sequence encodes CASSEARGYGYTF.

The V and J genes are TRBV2 and TRBJ1-1; weak D call: TRBD1 (5 bases). Deletions cut 2 bases from V and 0 bases from J, with 19 bases between. This CDR3 is 18 amino acids long. CDR1 is SNHLY and CDR2 is FYNNEI in the germline V gene. CDR3: CASSEMVGLGPMNTEAFF. The CDR3 DNA reads as TGTGCCAGCAGTGAAATGGTGGGTTTGGGACCTATGAACACTGAAGCTTTCTTT.

The V and J genes are TRBV30 and TRBJ1-5; 8 bases match TRBD1. V was pared by 6 bases and J by 7 bases, with 11 bases of the junction left unmatched. The germline CDR1 and CDR2 sequences are GTSNPN and SVGIG (reference sequence). The CDR3 covers 14 residues. The CDR3 protein is CACTGQGRMQPQHF. Here the CDR3 DNA reads TGTGCCTGTACAGGACAGGGAAGAATGCAGCCCCAGCATTTT. Together with reference TRBV30 and TRBJ1-5, the CDR3 gives the full variable domain: SQTIHQWPATLVQPVGSPLSLECTVEGTSNPNLYWYRQAAGRGLQLLFYSVGIGQISSEVPQNLSASRPQDRQFILSSKKLLLSDSGFYLCACTGQGRMQPQHFGDGTRLSIL.